A selection of T cell receptor beta chains follows, all from one sample in a study of shared clonotypes between healthy human individuals. The repertoire was sequenced with immunoSEQ multiplex PCR; TCRdb's copy has only in-frame clones and lacks some. The profile shows about 1.4 million clones, about 96% of them singletons. Material for sequencing was naive CD4+ T cells sorted from blood. All receptors derive from a man aged 25-45 years in good health. Both conserved end residues are part of each CDR3. The D gene is left open where the match is weak. Clone size is given for some rows only: seen once, a few or many times, or a class if the clone is expanded.

TRBV5-4	NA	NA	TRBJ2-5	13	TGTGCCAGCAGCTCCCGCGGGAAAGAGACCCAGTACTTC	CASSSRGKETQYF
TRBV7-3	NA	TRBD1	TRBJ1-1	17	TGTGCCAGCAGATACCCGGCTAGAGGGACAGACCGATCTGAAGCTTTCTTT	CASRYPARGTDRSEAFF
TRBV18	NA	NA	TRBJ2-7	14	TGTGCCAGCTCACCAGAGGACAGTCCCTACGAGCAGTACTTC	CASSPEDSPYEQYF
TRBV10-1	NA	TRBD1	TRBJ2-3	13	TGCGCCAGCAGTGAGTCAAGGGGACAGGGTCCGTATTTT	CASSESRGQGPYF
TRBV5-6	NA	NA	TRBJ2-1	12	TGTGCCAGCAGTTTCAGGCGGGCGGCCGGGATCTTC	CASSFRRAAGIF
TRBV9	NA	TRBD1	TRBJ1-2	16	TGTGCCAGCAGCGACGGGACAGGGGGAATTTACTATGGCTACACCTTC	CASSDGTGGIYYGYTF
TRBV28	NA	NA	TRBJ2-7	15	TGTGCCAGCAGCCTTCCGCAAGTCGGACGGGGCGAGCAGTACTTC	CASSLPQVGRGEQYF
TRBV10-1	NA	TRBD1	TRBJ1-1	13	TGCGCCAGCAGTGAGGACCGGGACAGAAAAGCTTTCTTT	CASSEDRDRKAFF
TRBV10-3	NA	TRBD1	TRBJ2-7	15	TGTGCCATCAGCACCGGGACAGGGGGCGGGTACGAGCAGTACTTC	CAISTGTGGGYEQYF
TRBV9	NA	NA	TRBJ2-3	16	TGTGCCAGCAGCGTAGTAGGCAGGGGTTATACAGATACGCAGTATTTT	CASSVVGRGYTDTQYF
TRBV30	NA	NA	TRBJ2-7	11	TGTGCCTGGAGTCGCTCAGACGAGCAGTACTTC	CAWSRSDEQYF
TRBV6-1	NA	NA	TRBJ1-5	17	TGTGCCAGCAGTGAAATGATGAGGCCCTTGAGCAATCAGCCCCAGCATTTT	CASSEMMRPLSNQPQHF
TRBV28	NA	NA	TRBJ2-3	16	TGTGCCAGCAGTTTCCCCGGACTAACTGGCACAGATACGCAGTATTTT	CASSFPGLTGTDTQYF
TRBV28	NA	NA	TRBJ2-2	13	TGTGCCAGCAGGCGGGGAGGCACCGGGGAGCTGTTTTTT	CASRRGGTGELFF
TRBV7-3	NA	NA	TRBJ2-1	13	TGTGCCAGCAGCTTAATAAAAGGGAATGAGCAGTTCTTC	CASSLIKGNEQFF
TRBV11-3	NA	TRBD2	TRBJ2-3	17	TGTGCCAGCAGCTTAGGTGGGCGGGAGTTTCACACAGATACGCAGTATTTT	CASSLGGREFHTDTQYF
TRBV29-1	NA	NA	TRBJ2-2	13	TGCAGCGTTTCCCAGAGGGTGAGCGGGGAGCTGTTTTTT	CSVSQRVSGELFF
TRBV4-1	NA	NA	TRBJ2-3	12	TGCGCCAGCAGCCAACCCCAGGATACGCAGTATTTT	CASSQPQDTQYF
TRBV7-9	NA	NA	TRBJ2-3	13	TGTGCCAGCAGCTTTTTATCGGCAGATACGCAGTATTTT	CASSFLSADTQYF
TRBV11-2	NA	TRBD1	TRBJ1-4	16	TGTGCCAGCAGCTCCGGACAGGGTGGGTTAAATGAAAAACTGTTTTTT	CASSSGQGGLNEKLFF
TRBV5-1	NA	NA	TRBJ2-5	12	TGCGCCAGCAGCCTTCAACAAGAGACCCAGTACTTC	CASSLQQETQYF
TRBV9	NA	NA	TRBJ1-3	14	TGTGCCAGCAGCCTTCAGGGGTCTGGAAACACCATATATTTT	CASSLQGSGNTIYF
TRBV4-2	NA	NA	TRBJ1-2	18	TGTGCCAGCAGCCAAGACCACGTAGGTGGCATATCGGGCTATGGCTACACCTTC	CASSQDHVGGISGYGYTF
TRBV19	many	NA	TRBJ2-7	15	TGTGCCAGTAGTCCAAAACTGGTCGGTTACTACGAGCAGTACTTC	CASSPKLVGYYEQYF
TRBV9	NA	TRBD1	TRBJ1-3	13	TGTGCCAGCAGCGTAGCGGCAGGGGGAGCCATATATTTT	CASSVAAGGAIYF
TRBV6-8	NA	NA	TRBJ2-6	16	TGTGCCAGCTTGGGCAGGGCTGACTCTGGGGCCAACGTCCTGACTTTC	CASLGRADSGANVLTF
TRBV15	NA	NA	TRBJ1-1	12	TGTGCCACCAGCCAAAACCGCCCTGAAGCTTTCTTT	CATSQNRPEAFF
TRBV19	NA	TRBD2	TRBJ2-5	18	TGTGCCAGTAGTATAGATGCCCCACTAGCGGGTCGCCAAGAGACCCAGTACTTC	CASSIDAPLAGRQETQYF
TRBV5-1	NA	NA	TRBJ1-4	14	TGCGCCAGCAGCTTGCGGGGGTACAATGAAAAACTGTTTTTT	CASSLRGYNEKLFF
TRBV5-4	NA	TRBD2	TRBJ2-6	17	TGTGCCAGCAGCCCGGACGGCGGGAGATCTGGGGCCAACGTCCTGACTTTC	CASSPDGGRSGANVLTF
TRBV29-1	NA	NA	TRBJ2-4	11	TGCAGCGTTGAAGACAAAAACATTCAGTACTTC	CSVEDKNIQYF
TRBV7-9	NA	TRBD2	TRBJ2-3	19	TGTGCCAGCAGCTCCCAACTCGGGACTAGCGGAGCGAGCACAGATACGCAGTATTTT	CASSSQLGTSGASTDTQYF
TRBV10-2	NA	NA	TRBJ2-5	12	TGCGCCAGCAGTGGGATTCAAGAGACCCAGTACTTC	CASSGIQETQYF
TRBV6-6	NA	TRBD1	TRBJ1-1	15	TGTGCCAGCAGCCCTCCAGGGGGCAGAAACACTGAAGCTTTCTTT	CASSPPGGRNTEAFF
TRBV5-3	NA	NA	TRBJ2-7	18	TGTGCCAGAAGCTTGTTTGAAAGGCGCACCGGACTTTCCTACGAGCAGTACTTC	CARSLFERRTGLSYEQYF
TRBV14	NA	TRBD1	TRBJ1-2	19	TGTGCCAGCAGCCAAAGGGGGACAGGGGGCGCCGAGATTCTCTATGGCTACACCTTC	CASSQRGTGGAEILYGYTF
TRBV21-1	few	NA	TRBJ2-2	13	TGTGCCAGCAGCTCAGGTAGCACCGGGGAGCTGTTTTTT	CASSSGSTGELFF
TRBV6-1	NA	NA	TRBJ2-2	15	TGTGCCAGCAGTGAATTAAGCGGCGGAGACGGGGAGCTGTTTTTT	CASSELSGGDGELFF
TRBV27	NA	TRBD2	TRBJ2-7	13	TGTGCCAGCAGGCCCGGGACTAAGGCCGAGCAGTACTTC	CASRPGTKAEQYF
TRBV6-6	NA	TRBD2	TRBJ2-7	15	TGTGCCAGCAGTTACTCCACGGGACTAGGTCGTGAGCAGTACTTC	CASSYSTGLGREQYF
TRBV5-6	once	TRBD1	TRBJ1-1	16	TGTGCCAGCAGCTTGCCGGAAAGGGGGCGAGGTACTGAAGCTTTCTTT	CASSLPERGRGTEAFF
TRBV28	once	TRBD1	TRBJ1-5	14	TGTGCCAGCAGTTTAGGACAGGGTAATCAGCCCCAGCATTTT	CASSLGQGNQPQHF
TRBV5-4	NA	NA	TRBJ2-7	15	TGTGCCAGCAGCTTGGGGACAGCGGGCTCCTACGAGCAGTACTTC	CASSLGTAGSYEQYF
TRBV19	NA	TRBD1	TRBJ2-7	14	TGTGCCAGTAGCCTCCGGGACAGGGGGCGTGAGCAGTACTTC	CASSLRDRGREQYF
TRBV19	NA	NA	TRBJ1-1	15	TGTGCCAGTAGTATAGTTACAGGGCTGAACACTGAAGCTTTCTTT	CASSIVTGLNTEAFF
TRBV7-8	NA	NA	TRBJ2-7	16	TGTGCCAGCAGCCCGACCGCCTGGGGACCTATGTACGAGCAGTACTTC	CASSPTAWGPMYEQYF
TRBV13	NA	TRBD2	TRBJ2-1	16	TGTGCCAGCAGCCCGTCCGGGGGACTAGCGGGAGAAGAGCAGTTCTTC	CASSPSGGLAGEEQFF